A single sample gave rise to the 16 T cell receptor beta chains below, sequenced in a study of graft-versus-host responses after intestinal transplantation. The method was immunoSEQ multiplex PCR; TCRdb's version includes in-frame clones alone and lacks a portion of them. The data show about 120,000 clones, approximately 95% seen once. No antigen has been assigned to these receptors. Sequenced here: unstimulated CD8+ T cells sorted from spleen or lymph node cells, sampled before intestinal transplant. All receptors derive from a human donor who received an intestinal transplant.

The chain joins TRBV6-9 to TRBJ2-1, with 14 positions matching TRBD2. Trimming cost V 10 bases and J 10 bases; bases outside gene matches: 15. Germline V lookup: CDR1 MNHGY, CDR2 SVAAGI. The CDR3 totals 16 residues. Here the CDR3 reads CATLLPTSGRAGEQFF. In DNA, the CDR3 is TGTGCCACTTTACTGCCGACTAGCGGGAGGGCCGGCGAGCAGTTCTTC.

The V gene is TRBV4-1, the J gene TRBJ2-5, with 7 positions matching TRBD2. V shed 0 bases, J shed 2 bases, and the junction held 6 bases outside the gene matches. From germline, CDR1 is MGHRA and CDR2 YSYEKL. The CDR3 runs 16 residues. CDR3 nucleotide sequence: TGCGCCAGCAGCCAAGATTTCCGGGGAGGGCAAGAGACCCAGTACTTC. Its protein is CASSQDFRGGQETQYF.

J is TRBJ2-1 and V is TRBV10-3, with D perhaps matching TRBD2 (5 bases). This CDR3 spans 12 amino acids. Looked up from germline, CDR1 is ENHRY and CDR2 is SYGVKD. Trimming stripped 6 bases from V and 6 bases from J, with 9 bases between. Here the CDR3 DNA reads TGTGCCATCAGGACTAACTCCAATGAGCAGTTCTTC. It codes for CAIRTNSNEQFF.

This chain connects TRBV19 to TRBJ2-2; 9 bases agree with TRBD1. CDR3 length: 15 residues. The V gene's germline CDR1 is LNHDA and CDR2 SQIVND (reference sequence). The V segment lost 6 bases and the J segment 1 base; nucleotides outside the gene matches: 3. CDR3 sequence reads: CASSDRGLNTGELFF. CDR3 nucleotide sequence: TGTGCCAGTAGCGACAGGGGGTTGAACACCGGGGAGCTGTTTTTT.

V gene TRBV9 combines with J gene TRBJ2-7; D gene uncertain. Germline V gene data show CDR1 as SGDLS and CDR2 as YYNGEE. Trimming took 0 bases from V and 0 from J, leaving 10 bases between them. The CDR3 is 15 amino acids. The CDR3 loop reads CASSVEARSSYEQYF. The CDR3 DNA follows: TGTGCCAGCAGCGTAGAGGCCCGGAGCTCCTACGAGCAGTACTTC.

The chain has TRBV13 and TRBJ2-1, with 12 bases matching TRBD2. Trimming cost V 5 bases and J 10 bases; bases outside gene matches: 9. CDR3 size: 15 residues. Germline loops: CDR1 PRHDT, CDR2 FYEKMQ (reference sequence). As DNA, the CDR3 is TGTGCCAGCAGCACCGGACTAGCGGGGCTGTGGGAGCAGTTCTTC. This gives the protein CASSTGLAGLWEQFF.

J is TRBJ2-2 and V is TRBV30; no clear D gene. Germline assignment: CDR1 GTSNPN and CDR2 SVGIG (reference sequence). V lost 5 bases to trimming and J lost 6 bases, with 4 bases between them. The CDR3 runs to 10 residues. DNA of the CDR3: TGTGCCTGGGAAGCCGGGGAGCTGTTTTTT. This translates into CAWEAGELFF.

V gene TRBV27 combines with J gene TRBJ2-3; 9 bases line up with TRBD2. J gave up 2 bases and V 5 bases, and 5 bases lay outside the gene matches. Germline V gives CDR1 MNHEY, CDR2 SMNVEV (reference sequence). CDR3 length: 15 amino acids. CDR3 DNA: TGTGCCAGCAGTCCAGCGGGAGGCTACACAGATACGCAGTATTTT. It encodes CASSPAGGYTDTQYF.

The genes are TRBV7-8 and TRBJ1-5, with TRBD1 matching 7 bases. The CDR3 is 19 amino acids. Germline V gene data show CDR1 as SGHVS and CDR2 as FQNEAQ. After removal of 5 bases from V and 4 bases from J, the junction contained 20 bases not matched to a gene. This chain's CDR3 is CASSNLGDETGVRNQPQHF. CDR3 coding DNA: TGTGCCAGCAGCAACCTCGGGGACGAAACAGGGGTCCGGAATCAGCCCCAGCATTTT. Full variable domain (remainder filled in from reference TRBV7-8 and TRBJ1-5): GAGVSQSPRYKVAKRGQDVALRCDPISGHVSLFWYQQALGQGPEFLTYFQNEAQLDKSGLPSDRFFAERPEGSVSTLKIQRTQQEDSAVYLCASSNLGDETGVRNQPQHFGDGTRLSIL.

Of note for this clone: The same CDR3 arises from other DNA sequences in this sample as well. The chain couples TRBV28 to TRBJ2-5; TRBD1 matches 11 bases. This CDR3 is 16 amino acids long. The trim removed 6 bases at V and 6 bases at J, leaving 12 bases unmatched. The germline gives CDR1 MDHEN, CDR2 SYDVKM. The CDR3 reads CASRLGTGGLRKTQYF. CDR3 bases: TGTGCCAGCAGACTTGGGACAGGGGGGCTTCGGAAGACCCAGTACTTC.

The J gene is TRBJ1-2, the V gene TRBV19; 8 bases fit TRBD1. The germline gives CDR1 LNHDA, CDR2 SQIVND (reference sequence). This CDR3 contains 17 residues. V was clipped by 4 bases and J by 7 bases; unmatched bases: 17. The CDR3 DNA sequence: TGTGCCAGTAGTACCCACCTCGAGACAGGGGATAGGCGTGGCTACACCTTC. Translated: CASSTHLETGDRRGYTF.

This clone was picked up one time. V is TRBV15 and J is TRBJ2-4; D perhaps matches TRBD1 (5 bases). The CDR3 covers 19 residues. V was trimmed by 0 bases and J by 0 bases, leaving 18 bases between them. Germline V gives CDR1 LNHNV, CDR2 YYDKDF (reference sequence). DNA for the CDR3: TGTGCCACCAGCAGAGAGGGGCCGTCTCAATTTTTAGCCAAAAACATTCAGTACTTC. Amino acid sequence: CATSREGPSQFLAKNIQYF.

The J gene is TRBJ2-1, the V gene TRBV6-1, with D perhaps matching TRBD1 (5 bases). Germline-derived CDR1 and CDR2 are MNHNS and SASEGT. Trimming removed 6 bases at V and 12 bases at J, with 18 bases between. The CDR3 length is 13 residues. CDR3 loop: CASSQSKGLGQFF. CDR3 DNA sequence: TGTGCCAGCAGCCAATCGAAGGGGCTAGGGCAGTTCTTC.

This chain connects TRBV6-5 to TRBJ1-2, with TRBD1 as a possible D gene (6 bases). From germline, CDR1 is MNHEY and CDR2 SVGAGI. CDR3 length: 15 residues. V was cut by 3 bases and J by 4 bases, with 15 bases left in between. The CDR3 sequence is CASSYGSGAGYGYTF. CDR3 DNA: TGTGCCAGCAGTTATGGGTCAGGGGCTGGCTATGGCTACACCTTC.

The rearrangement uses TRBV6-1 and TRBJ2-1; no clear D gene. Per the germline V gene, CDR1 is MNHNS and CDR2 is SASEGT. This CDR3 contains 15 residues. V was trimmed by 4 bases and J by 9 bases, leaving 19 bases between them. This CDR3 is CASSGQTLPWGEQFF. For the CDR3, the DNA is TGTGCCAGCAGTGGTCAGACTCTGCCTTGGGGTGAGCAGTTCTTC.

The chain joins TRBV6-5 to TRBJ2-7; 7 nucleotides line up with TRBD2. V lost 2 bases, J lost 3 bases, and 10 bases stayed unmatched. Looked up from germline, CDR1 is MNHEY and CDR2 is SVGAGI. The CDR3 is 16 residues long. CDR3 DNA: TGTGCCAGCAGTTACCGGTGGGGGGAGGGCGGCTACGAGCAGTACTTC. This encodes CASSYRWGEGGYEQYF.